This T cell receptor beta chain was captured by sequencing in a study of T cells in Graves' hyperthyroidism and ophthalmopathy. Template material for amplifying TCR beta CDR3 regions consisted of RNA transcripts. First-round RT-PCR targeting the TCR CDR3 was performed with the HTBI primer set. TCRdb redid the calling of the multiplex PCR reads with MiXCR, one entry per CDR3 protein. The top ten hold about a tenth of the sample, which has approximately 740,000 distinct CDR3 sequences, less than 15% seen once. These patients, aged 18 to 65, had recently diagnosed hyperthyroidism lasting under 2 months. This CDR3 contains 18 residues. Per germline, CDR1 MNHEY and CDR2 SMNVEV (reference sequence). The V gene lost 7 bases and the J gene lost 3 bases, with 27 bases spanning the gap. This clonotype was detected many times.

The J gene is TRBJ1-2, the V gene TRBV27; D ambiguous. The TCR was taken from a woman aged 18-35 years with Graves' hyperthyroidism. The material sequenced was blood. CDR3 protein: CASIKSLSPFRFDYGYTF. CDR3 DNA sequence: TGTGCCAGCATAAAATCCCTCTCGCCCTTCCGCTTCGACTATGGCTACACCTTC.